This TCR beta chain was found in a study of cytomegalovirus exposure and HLA in healthy donors (dated by TCRdb to between 2016 and 2019). Background on the whole study: An earlier analysis of roughly 500 of the donors reported approximately 260 Gb of sequence data and 90 million to 120 million unique TCR beta sequences obtained from about 179 million T cells. Roughly 300 gigabases of sequencing data and around 88 million unique TCR sequences made up an early release that covered fewer than 650 HLA-typed donors. Of the roughly 400 genotyped donors, about 80% fell in the genetic ancestry cluster associated with self-reported Caucasian donors. The study aimed to test whether signatures of past pathogen exposure could be identified by cataloging public T cell receptors. The study used immunosequencing to profile the T cell repertoires of around 600 subjects and linked those repertoires to cytomegalovirus serostatus. A separate validation cohort of 90 to 150 different subjects was used in addition to the roughly 700-subject first cohort. High-throughput TCR immunosequencing, statistical association of individual TCRs with disease status, and machine learning were combined to predict cytomegalovirus infection status. In a later analysis, previously published TCR beta repertoires from several hundred donors were re-analyzed and high-resolution HLA genotyping was added so that TCR occurrence patterns could be studied. In the later analysis, no new phenotypic data were used to find candidate immune exposures; instead, reliance was placed on TCR beta sequences and their occurrence across donors. To decide whether each TCR beta V gene segment behaved as functional or pseudogenic, an earlier analysis of some 570 of the donors relied on high-throughput TCR beta sequencing. Donor age, sex, ethnicity and CMV serostatus were compiled alongside the repertoire data. A later genetic analysis used genome-wide SNP genotypes for about 65% of the roughly 670 donors, treating that subset as a discovery cohort. All discovery cohort repertoires had been generated on a single sequencing platform. HLA typing included class I and class II loci at four-digit resolution. Typing coverage varied by locus: 629-630 donors for A, B, C, DRB1 and DQB1; 522 for DQA1; around 610 for DPA1; approximately 470 for DPB1. About five DR-DQ haplotypes were treated as single units for association and clustering because of strong linkage in the cohort. Among roughly 370 genotyped donors of the cohort, an average of 235,054 unique TCR beta nucleotide sequences were sequenced per donor, roughly 18% of them non-productive.

Remarks on this clone: What this receptor recognizes is not known. Within one base of it there is no much larger clone, and no base qualities were kept.

The library was produced with the immunoSEQ multiplex PCR assay. For the multiplex PCR, a mixture combining 60 forward primers for TCR Vbeta segments and 13 reverse primers for TCR Jbeta segments was used. The CDR3 region of rearranged TCR beta genes was amplified from genomic DNA with a multiplex PCR assay. On the Illumina HiSeq System, the amplified TCR beta libraries were sequenced as 87-base-pair reads. Per the original workflow: In a later analysis, around 80 million unique TCR beta chains were counted across the roughly 670 repertoires, and approximately 9.9 million of these chains were shared by at least two donors. A nearest-neighbor algorithm error-corrected the raw reads and collapsed the reads into unique sequences, merging closely related sequences to remove PCR and sequencing errors. V, D and J gene segments were assigned by aligning CDR3 sequences to IMGT reference sequences. For a sequence to be retained, a match of at least six nucleotides was required to both a V gene segment and a J gene segment. A rearrangement was called productive if the CDR3 had no stop codons and remained in frame with V and J, and every other rearrangement was called non-productive. CDR3 was defined by IMGT convention, running from the second conserved V-encoded cysteine to the conserved J-encoded phenylalanine. Sequences without an unambiguous match to a single V gene segment were excluded from the earlier analysis of about 600 of the donors. An earlier analysis of roughly 590 of the donors called V segments functional above 56.7% productive rearrangements and segregating when the between-donor standard deviation exceeded 5%. A statistical classification framework was built to diagnose cytomegalovirus status from the catalog of TCR beta chain sequences. In a later analysis, TCR nucleotide sequences were compared against IMGT/GENE-DB human TR gene sequences so that V and J genes could be assigned. A later analysis assigned CDR3 sequences and most-parsimonious VDJ recombination scenarios with the TCRdist pipeline. In a later analysis, each TCR beta chain was defined by its CDR3 amino acid sequence together with its V-gene family, and reads without a unique V-gene family were excluded. A later analysis removed 450 to 600 highly shared, low-generation-probability nucleotide sequences to deal with suspected cross-contamination and a sequencing artifact. In a later analysis, a clonal expansion index for each public chain was calculated from normalized within-repertoire ranks of inferred template counts. Generation probabilities in a later analysis came from a VDJ recombination model fitted to out-of-frame rearrangements, and those results were checked against IGoR. Hypergeometric tests were used in a later analysis to score TCR-TCR, TCR-HLA and TCR-CMV co-occurrence, with a repertoire-size bias correction applied to the TCR pairs. In a later analysis, false discovery rates were estimated by permuting HLA or CMV assignments 20 times. In a later analysis, co-occurring TCRs were grouped using DBSCAN, and TCRdist sequence similarity was added for clustering within HLA-allele-positive subsets. For co-occurrence clustering, repertoires with fewer than 30,000 or more than 120,000 public chains were excluded, along with roughly 5 repertoires with anomalous nucleotide sharing. TCRdb provides this immuneACCESS table in a form limited to in-frame rearrangements. Some clones are lacking; in checked studies, under half of them reflect an unresolved V gene, and why the rest are absent is not known. V and J calls and clone size come straight from that table; D and trimming were deduced from the DNA. In this sample the table shows 89,000 or so clones, around 75% of which occur a single time. Roughly 11% of the sample is taken by the ten largest.

The CDR3 has 15 amino acids, counting the end cysteine and phenylalanine. Only the CDR3 DNA stays, 45 bases, in frame from base 1. For CDR1 and CDR2, the germline V gene lists SGHNT and YENEEA. Here V drops 5 bases and J drops 6 bases, and the junction holds 9 bases not matched to any gene. In total, more than 500 healthy bone marrow donors made up the cohort. At the time of sampling, every cohort member was nominally healthy, though immune exposures that went unrecorded were likely present. The donor tested CMV seropositive, placing the donor among the 250 to 350 seropositive members of the cohort. A peripheral blood sample was collected from each donor, and TCR beta sequencing was performed on peripheral blood mononuclear cells. The Qiagen DNeasy Blood Extraction Kit was used to extract genomic DNA from the blood cell samples. Beyond this particular receptor, the publication reports: Because counts were too low, 15 to 20 rarely observed V segments, including chromosome 9 orphons, were excluded from the earlier analysis of 500 to 700 of the donors. According to a later analysis, TCR association rates differed among HLA loci, with DRB1 alleles showing the most associated TCRs and HLA-C alleles showing the fewest. In vitro tests confirmed that a few of the cytomegalovirus-associated TCR beta chains recognize cytomegalovirus antigens. CMV serostatus was the only immune exposure information available for the cohort. In a later analysis, HLA-associated TCR beta chains were found to be more clonally expanded and to have lower generation probabilities than equally common non-associated chains. A cluster of highly shared sequence variants was judged likely to represent a technical artifact of the sequencing pipeline. The authors suggested that the approach could potentially be generalized to other disease states and immunological phenotypes. When HLA alleles, especially DR and DQ, strongly co-occurred, attributing TCR associations to individual alleles was difficult. A further reported finding was that TCR beta sequences accurately predicted the HLA-A and HLA-B alleles for most subjects in the first cohort. Some IMGT-functional V segments, including TRBV6-2 and TRBV6-3, could not be distinguished by the 87-base-pair reads and were therefore excluded. The classifier was reported to diagnose cytomegalovirus status with high specificity and sensitivity in both the original cohort and the validation cohort. An earlier analysis of 587 of the donors showed that most TCR beta V segments appeared in productive rearrangements either about 87% or about 30% of the time, which broadly matched IMGT annotations. In a later analysis, several top co-occurrence clusters were reported to appear linked to parvovirus B19, influenza, CMV and Epstein-Barr virus. Correlated functional status among segregating V segments might reflect linkage disequilibrium, but an unknown experimental factor could not be ruled out. Most TCR sequences were seen in very few donors, while some public TCRs were found in many individuals. Most CMV-associated TCR beta chains appeared to be HLA-restricted in a later analysis, and the HLA associations seemed to be driven largely by CMV exposure. The study gave a list of 150 to 200 TCR beta chains associated with cytomegalovirus. In a later genetic analysis, fewer N-insertions in productive TCRs were reported among donors in an Asian-associated ancestry cluster than the 666-donor mean. A later genetic analysis associated a missense DCLRE1C variant with V-gene and J-gene trimming of TCR beta chains, and an independent cohort replicated the association. At a false discovery rate of 0.05, a later analysis linked about 16,000 TCR beta sequences to specific HLA alleles. The presence/absence analyses assumed that sequencing depth was roughly uniform across donors, and that assumption may not be true. Only TCR beta chains were sequenced in this cohort, and the absence of alpha or paired-chain data limited detectable features. HLA typing was unavailable for some donors at each locus, so association tests used only the typed subset.

Recombination linked TRBV11-3 to TRBJ2-2, and 7 bases in between align with TRBD2. This clonotype was obtained from a man between 18 and 35 years old in good health and CMV-seropositive. What was sequenced was PBMCs. The CDR3 corresponds to CASSLGGVTAGELFF. DNA sequence: TGTGCCAGCAGCCTTGGGGGGGTAACTGCCGGGGAGCTGTTTTTT.